This T cell receptor (beta chain) derives from a study of blood T cell repertoires in COVID-19. About the research overall: Sites in the United States, Italy and Spain provided acute and convalescent COVID-19 samples.

As originally analysed: Estimation of nucleated cell counts relied on the amplification of reference gene primers. This table comes from immunoSEQ multiplex PCR, and its TCRdb copy is limited to in-frame clones, with some not included. Clone size and the V and J calls come from that table; the DNA yielded D and trimming. The sample lists around 76,000 clones; more than 60% were seen once. The specimen sequenced was peripheral blood. The clonotype was recovered from a woman of 80 years or more with active or convalescent COVID-19.

This chain's CDR3 is CASSPQQVTTEAFF. In nucleotides, the CDR3 is TGTGCCAGCAGTCCCCAGCAGGTAACCACTGAAGCTTTCTTT. This chain links TRBV5-4 with TRBJ1-1, with unresolved D. V gave up 5 bases and J gave up 4 bases, with 15 bases separating them. The CDR3 is 14 residues long. Germline assignment: CDR1 SGHNT and CDR2 YYREEE (reference sequence).